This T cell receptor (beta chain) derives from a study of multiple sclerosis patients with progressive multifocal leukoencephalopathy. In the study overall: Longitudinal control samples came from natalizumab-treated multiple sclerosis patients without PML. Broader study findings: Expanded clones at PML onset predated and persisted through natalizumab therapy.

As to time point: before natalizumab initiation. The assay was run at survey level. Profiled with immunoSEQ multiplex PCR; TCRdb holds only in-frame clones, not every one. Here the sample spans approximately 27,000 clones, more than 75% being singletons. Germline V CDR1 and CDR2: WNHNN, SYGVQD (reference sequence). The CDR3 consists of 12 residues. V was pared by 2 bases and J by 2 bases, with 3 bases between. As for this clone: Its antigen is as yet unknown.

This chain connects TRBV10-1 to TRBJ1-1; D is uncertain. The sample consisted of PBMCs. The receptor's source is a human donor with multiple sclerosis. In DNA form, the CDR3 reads TGCGCCAGCAGTGAGACCAACACTGAAGCTTTCTTT. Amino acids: CASSETNTEAFF.